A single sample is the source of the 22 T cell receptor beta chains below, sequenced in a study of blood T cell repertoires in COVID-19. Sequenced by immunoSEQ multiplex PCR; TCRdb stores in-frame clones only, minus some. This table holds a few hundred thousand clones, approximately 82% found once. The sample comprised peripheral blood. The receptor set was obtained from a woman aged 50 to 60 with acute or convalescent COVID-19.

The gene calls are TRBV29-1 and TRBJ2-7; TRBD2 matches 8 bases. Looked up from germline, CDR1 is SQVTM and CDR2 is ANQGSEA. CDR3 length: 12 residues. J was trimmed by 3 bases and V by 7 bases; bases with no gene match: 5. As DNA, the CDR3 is TGCAGCGGTGGGCGGGGGGACTACGAGCAGTACTTC. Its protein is CSGGRGDYEQYF.

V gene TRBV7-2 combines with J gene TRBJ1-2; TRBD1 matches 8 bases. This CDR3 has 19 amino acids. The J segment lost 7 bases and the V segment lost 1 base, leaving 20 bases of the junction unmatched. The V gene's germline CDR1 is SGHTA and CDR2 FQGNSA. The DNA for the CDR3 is TGTGCCAGCAGCTTAGTGCCGCCGGGGTTTGTCAGGGGGCAGTTTGGCTACACCTTC. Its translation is CASSLVPPGFVRGQFGYTF.

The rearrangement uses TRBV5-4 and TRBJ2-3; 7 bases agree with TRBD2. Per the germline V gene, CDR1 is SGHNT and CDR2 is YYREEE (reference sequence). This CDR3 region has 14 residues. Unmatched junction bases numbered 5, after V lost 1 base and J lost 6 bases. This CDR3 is CASSLSGEGDTQYF. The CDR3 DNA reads TGTGCCAGCAGCTTGTCCGGGGAGGGGGATACGCAGTATTTT.

This CDR3 reads CASSSLAGVDEQFF. CDR3 in DNA: TGTGCCAGCAGTTCCTTAGCGGGAGTTGATGAGCAGTTCTTC. V is TRBV28 and J is TRBJ2-1; TRBD2 matches at 9 bases. J was trimmed by 8 bases and V by 4 bases; bases with no gene match: 6. CDR3 length: 14 amino acids. Germline V gene lookup returns CDR1 MDHEN and CDR2 SYDVKM.

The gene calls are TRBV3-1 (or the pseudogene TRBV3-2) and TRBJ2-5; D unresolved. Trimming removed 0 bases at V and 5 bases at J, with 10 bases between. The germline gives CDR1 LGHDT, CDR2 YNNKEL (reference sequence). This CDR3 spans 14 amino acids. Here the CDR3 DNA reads TGTGCCAGCAGCCAAGACAGGTCCAGGGAGACCCAGTACTTC. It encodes CASSQDRSRETQYF.

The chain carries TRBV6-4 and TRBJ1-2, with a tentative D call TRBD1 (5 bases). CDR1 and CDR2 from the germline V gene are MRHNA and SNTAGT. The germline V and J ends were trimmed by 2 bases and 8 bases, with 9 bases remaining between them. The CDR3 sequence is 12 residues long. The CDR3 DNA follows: TGTGCCAGCAGTGACCAGGGCCGCGGCTACACCTTC. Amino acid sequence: CASSDQGRGYTF.

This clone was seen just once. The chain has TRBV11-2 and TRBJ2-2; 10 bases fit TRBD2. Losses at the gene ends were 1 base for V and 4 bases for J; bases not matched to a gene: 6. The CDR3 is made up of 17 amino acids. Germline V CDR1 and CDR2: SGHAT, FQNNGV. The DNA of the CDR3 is TGTGCCAGCAGCTTAGGGGCTAGCGGGAGCAGCACCGGGGAGCTGTTTTTT. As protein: CASSLGASGSSTGELFF.

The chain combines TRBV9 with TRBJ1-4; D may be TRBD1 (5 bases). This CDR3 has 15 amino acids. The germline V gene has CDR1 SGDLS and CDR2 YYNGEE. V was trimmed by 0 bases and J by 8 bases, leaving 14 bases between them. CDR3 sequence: CASSVENGGGEKLFF. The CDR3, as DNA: TGTGCCAGCAGCGTAGAAAACGGGGGTGGAGAAAAACTGTTTTTT.

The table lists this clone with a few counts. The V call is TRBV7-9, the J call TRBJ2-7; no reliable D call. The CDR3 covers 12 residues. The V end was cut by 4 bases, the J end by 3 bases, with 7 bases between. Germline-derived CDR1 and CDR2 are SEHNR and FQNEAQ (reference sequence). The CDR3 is CASSSTVYEQYF. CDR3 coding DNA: TGTGCCAGCAGCTCTACAGTCTACGAGCAGTACTTC.

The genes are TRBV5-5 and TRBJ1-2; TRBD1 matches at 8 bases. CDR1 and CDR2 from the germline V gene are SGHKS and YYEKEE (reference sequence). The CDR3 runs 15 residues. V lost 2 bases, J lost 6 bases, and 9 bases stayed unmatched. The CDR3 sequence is CASSFYPGGNDGYTF. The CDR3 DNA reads TGTGCCAGCAGCTTTTATCCAGGGGGCAATGATGGCTACACCTTC.

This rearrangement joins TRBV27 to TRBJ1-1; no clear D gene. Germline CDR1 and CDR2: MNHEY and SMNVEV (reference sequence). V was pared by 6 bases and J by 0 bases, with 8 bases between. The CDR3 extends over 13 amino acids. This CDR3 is CASSPLVNTEAFF. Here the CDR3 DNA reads TGTGCCAGCAGCCCATTAGTGAACACTGAAGCTTTCTTT.

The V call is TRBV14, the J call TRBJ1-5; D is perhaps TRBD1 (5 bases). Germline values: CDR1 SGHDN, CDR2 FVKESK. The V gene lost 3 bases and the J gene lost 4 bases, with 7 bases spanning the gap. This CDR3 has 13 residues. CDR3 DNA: TGTGCCAGCAGCCAGGGGCGTAATCAGCCCCAGCATTTT. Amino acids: CASSQGRNQPQHF.

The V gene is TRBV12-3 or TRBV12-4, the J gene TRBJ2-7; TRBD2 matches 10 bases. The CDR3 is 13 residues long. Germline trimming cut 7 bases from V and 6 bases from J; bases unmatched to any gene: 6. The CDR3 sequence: CASIISGRSEQYF. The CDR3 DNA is TGTGCCAGCATCATTAGCGGGAGGTCCGAGCAGTACTTC.

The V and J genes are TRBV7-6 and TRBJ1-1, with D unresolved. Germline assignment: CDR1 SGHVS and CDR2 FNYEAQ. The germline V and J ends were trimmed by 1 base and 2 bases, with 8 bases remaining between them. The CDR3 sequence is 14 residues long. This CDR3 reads CASSLGAVNTEAFF. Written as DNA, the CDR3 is TGTGCCAGCAGCTTAGGCGCGGTAAACACTGAAGCTTTCTTT.

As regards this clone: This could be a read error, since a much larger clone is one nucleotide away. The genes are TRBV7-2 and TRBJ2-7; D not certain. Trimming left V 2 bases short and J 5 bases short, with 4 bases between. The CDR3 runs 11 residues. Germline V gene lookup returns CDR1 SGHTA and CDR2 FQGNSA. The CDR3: CASSLFDEQYF. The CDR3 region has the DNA TGTGCCAGCAGCTTATTCGACGAGCAGTACTTC.

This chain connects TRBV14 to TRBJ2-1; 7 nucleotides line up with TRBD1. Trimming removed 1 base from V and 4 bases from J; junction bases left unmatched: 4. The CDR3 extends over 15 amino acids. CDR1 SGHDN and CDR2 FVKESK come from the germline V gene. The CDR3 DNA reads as TGTGCCAGCAGCCAAGTTGGGACAGTGTACAATGAGCAGTTCTTC. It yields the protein CASSQVGTVYNEQFF.

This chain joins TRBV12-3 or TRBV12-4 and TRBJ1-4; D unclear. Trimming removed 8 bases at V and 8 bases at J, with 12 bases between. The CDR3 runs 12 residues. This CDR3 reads CASGTGEEKLFF. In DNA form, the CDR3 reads TGTGCCAGCGGCACCGGGGAGGAAAAACTGTTTTTT.

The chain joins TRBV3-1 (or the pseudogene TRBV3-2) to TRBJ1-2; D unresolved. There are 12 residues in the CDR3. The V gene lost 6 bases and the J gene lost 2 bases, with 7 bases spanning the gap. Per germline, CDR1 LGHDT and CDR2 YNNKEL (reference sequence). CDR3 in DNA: TGTGCCAGCAGTCAGGTCAACTATGGCTACACCTTC. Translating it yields CASSQVNYGYTF.

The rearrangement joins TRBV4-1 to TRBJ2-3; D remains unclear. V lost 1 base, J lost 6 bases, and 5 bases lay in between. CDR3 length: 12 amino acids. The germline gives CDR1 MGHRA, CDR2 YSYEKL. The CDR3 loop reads CASSQASDTQYF. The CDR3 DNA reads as TGCGCCAGCAGCCAAGCCTCGGATACGCAGTATTTT.

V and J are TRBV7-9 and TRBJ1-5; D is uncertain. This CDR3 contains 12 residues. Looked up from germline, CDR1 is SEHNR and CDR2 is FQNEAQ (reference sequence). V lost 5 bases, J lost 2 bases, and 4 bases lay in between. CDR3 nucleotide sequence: TGTGCCAGCAGCGGAGGCAATCAGCCCCAGCATTTT. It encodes CASSGGNQPQHF.

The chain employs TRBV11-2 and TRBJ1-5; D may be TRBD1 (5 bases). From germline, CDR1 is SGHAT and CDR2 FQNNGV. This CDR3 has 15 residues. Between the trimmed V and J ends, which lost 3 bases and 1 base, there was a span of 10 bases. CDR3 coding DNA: TGTGCCAGCAGCTTTACAGGTGGGAGCAATCAGCCCCAGCATTTT. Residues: CASSFTGGSNQPQHF.

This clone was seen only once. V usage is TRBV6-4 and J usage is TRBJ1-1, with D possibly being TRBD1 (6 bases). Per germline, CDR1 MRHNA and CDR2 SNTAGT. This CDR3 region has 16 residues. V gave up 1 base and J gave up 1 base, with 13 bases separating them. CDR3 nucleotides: TGTGCCAGCAGTGACTTTCCGGGACACAAGAACACTGAAGCTTTCTTT. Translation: CASSDFPGHKNTEAFF.